The 4 T cell receptor beta chains below come from one sample, sequenced in a study of blood T cell repertoires in COVID-19. Using immunoSEQ multiplex PCR, the repertoire was profiled, and TCRdb retains in-frame clones only, with some absent. The data show just over 300,000 clones, with roughly 88% seen just once and roughly 2% held by the top ten. The sequencing input was PBMCs or T cells enriched from blood (not recorded which). The source is a man in his thirties or forties who had recovered from COVID-19.

The table lists this clone with a count of one. J is TRBJ1-2 and V is TRBV15; D unclear. This CDR3 spans 12 amino acids. Germline V gene sequence: CDR1 LNHNV, CDR2 YYDKDF (reference sequence). With 0 bases removed from V and 8 bases from J, the gap between germline ends came to 7 bases. The CDR3 sequence is CATSRENSGYTF. In DNA form, the CDR3 reads TGTGCCACCAGCAGAGAAAATAGCGGCTACACCTTC.

The chain links TRBV9 to TRBJ2-2; TRBD2 aligns across 7 bases. The trim removed 5 bases at V and 3 bases at J, leaving 7 bases unmatched. This CDR3 region has 15 residues. Germline-derived CDR1 and CDR2 are SGDLS and YYNGEE. The CDR3 region is CASRPGGFDTGELFF. CDR3 coding DNA: TGTGCCAGCAGGCCGGGGGGTTTCGACACCGGGGAGCTGTTTTTT.

The rearrangement uses TRBV4-2 and TRBJ1-1, with D possibly being TRBD1 (5 bases). Trimming took 1 base from V and 4 from J, leaving 10 bases between them. The CDR3 is 14 residues long. Germline CDR1 is LGHNA and CDR2 is YNFKEQ. CDR3 loop: CASSQGEGITEAFF. In DNA form, the CDR3 reads TGTGCCAGCAGCCAAGGGGAGGGGATCACTGAAGCTTTCTTT.

This clone was picked up one time. The J gene is TRBJ1-4, the V gene TRBV18, with D maybe TRBD1 (5 bases). The CDR3 has 15 amino acids. Germline CDR1 KGHSH, CDR2 LQKENI. Trimming took off 6 bases at V and 6 bases at J, with 17 bases between the two ends. CDR3 amino acids: CASSLSAGVDEKLFF. The CDR3 region has the DNA TGTGCCAGCTCGCTTTCGGCGGGGGTGGATGAAAAACTGTTTTTT.